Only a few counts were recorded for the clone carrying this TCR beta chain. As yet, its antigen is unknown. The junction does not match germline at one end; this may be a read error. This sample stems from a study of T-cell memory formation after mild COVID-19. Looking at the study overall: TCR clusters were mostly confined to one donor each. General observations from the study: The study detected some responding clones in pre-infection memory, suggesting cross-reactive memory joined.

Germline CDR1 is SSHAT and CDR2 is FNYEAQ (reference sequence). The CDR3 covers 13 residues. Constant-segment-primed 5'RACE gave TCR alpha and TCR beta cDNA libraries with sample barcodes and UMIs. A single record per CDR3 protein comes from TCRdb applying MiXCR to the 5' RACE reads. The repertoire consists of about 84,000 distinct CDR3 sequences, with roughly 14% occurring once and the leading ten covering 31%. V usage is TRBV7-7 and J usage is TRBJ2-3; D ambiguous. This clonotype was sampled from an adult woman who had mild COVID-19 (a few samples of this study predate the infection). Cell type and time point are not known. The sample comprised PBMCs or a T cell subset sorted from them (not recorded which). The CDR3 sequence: CASSFEGEDTQYF. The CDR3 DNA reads TGTGCTAGCAGCTTCGAAGGCGAAGATACGCAGTATTTT.